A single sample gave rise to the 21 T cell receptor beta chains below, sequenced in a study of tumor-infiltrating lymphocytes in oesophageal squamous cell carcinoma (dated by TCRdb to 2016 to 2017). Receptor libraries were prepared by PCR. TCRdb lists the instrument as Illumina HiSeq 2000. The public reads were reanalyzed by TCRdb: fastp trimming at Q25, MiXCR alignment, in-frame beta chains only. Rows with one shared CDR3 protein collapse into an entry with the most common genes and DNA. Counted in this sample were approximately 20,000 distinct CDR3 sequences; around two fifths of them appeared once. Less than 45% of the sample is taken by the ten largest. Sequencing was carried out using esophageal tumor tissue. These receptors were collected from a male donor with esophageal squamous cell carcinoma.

Here the CDR3 reads CASSLGGYQETQYF. The CDR3 DNA follows: TGTGCCAGCAGCTTGGGCGGCTACCAAGAGACCCAGTACTTC. The chain recombines TRBV7-6 with TRBJ2-4, with D uncertain. The end of the DNA aligns better with TRBJ2-5, so the J call may be wrong. The CDR3 loop spans 14 amino acids. Per the germline V gene, CDR1 is SGHVS and CDR2 is FNYEAQ.

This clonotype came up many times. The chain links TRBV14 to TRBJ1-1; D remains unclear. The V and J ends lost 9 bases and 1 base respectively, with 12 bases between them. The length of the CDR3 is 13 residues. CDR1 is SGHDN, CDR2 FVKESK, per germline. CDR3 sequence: CASALLGNTEAFF. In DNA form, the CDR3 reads TGTGCCAGTGCCCTCTTGGGGAACACTGAAGCTTTCTTT.

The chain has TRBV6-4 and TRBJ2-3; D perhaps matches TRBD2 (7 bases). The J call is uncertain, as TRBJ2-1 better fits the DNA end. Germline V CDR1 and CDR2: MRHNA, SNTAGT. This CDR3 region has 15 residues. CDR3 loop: CASSYVGGRANEQFF. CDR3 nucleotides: TGTGCCAGCAGTTACGTCGGGGGGCGAGCCAATGAGCAGTTCTTC.

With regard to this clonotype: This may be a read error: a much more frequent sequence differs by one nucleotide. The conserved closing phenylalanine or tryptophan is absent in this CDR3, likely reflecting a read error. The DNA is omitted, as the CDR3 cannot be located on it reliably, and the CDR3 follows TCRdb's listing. CDR3 protein: CDTSPLQR. This chain links TRBV15 with TRBJ2-7; TRBD2 reflects the table's D call only, with no check against the DNA. The CDR3 is made up of 8 amino acids, end residues included. The germline V gene has CDR1 LNHNV and CDR2 YYDKDF (reference sequence).

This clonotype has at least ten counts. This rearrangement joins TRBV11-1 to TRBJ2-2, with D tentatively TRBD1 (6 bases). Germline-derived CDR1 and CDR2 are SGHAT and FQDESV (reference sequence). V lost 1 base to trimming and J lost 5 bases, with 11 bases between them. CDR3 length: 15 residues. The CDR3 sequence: CASSLVQGRTGELFF. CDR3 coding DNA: TGTGCCAGCAGCTTAGTCCAGGGGAGAACCGGGGAGCTGTTTTTT. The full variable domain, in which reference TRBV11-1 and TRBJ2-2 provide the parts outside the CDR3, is EAEVAQSPRYKITEKSQAVAFWCDPISGHATLYWYRQILGQGPELLVQFQDESVVDDSQLPKDRFSAERLKGVDSTLKIQPAELGDSAMYLCASSLVQGRTGELFFGEGSRLTVL.

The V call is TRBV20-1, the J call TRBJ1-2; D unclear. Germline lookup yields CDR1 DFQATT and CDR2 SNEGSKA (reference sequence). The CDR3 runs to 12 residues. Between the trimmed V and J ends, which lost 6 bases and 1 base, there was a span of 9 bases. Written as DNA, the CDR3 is TGCAGTGCCCAAAGGGATAACTATGGCTACACCTTC. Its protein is CSAQRDNYGYTF.

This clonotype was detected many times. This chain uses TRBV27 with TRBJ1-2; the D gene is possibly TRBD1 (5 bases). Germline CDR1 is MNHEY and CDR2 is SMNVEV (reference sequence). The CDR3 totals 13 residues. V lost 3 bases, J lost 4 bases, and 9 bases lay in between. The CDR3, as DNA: TGTGCCAGCAGTTTCGGGGGTCCCTATGGCTACACCTTC. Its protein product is CASSFGGPYGYTF.

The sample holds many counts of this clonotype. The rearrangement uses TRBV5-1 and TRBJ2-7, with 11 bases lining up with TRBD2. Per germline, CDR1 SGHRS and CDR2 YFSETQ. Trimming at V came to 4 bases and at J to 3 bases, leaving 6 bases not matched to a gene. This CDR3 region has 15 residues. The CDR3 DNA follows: TGCGCCAGCAGCACGGGGACTAGCGGAAACTACGAGCAGTACTTC. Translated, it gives CASSTGTSGNYEQYF.

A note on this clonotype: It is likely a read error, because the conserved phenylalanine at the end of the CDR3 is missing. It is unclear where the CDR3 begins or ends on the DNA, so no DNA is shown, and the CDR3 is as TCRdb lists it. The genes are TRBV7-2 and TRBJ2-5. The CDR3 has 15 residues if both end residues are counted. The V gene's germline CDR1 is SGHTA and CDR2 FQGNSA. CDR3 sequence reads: CASSLAPEYGYTFGS.

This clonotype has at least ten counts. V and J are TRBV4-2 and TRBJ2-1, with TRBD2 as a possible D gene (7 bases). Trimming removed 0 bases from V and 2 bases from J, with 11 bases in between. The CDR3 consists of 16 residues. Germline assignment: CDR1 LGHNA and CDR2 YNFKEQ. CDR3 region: CASSQEQGGTYNEQFF. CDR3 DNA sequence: TGTGCCAGCAGCCAAGAACAGGGAGGGACCTACAATGAGCAGTTCTTC.

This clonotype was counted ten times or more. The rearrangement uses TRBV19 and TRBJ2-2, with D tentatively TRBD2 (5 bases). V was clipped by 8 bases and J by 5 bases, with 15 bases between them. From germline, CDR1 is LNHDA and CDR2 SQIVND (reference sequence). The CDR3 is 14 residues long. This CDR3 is CASRLTGGTGELFF. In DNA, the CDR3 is TGTGCCAGTCGACTAACGGGTGGGACCGGGGAGCTGTTTTTT.

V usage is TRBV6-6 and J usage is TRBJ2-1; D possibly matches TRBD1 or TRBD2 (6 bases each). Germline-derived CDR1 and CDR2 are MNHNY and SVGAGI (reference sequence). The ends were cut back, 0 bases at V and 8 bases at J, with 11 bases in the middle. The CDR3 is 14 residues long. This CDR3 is CASSYSRRGDEQFF. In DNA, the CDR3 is TGTGCCAGCAGTTACTCGAGGAGGGGGGATGAGCAGTTCTTC.

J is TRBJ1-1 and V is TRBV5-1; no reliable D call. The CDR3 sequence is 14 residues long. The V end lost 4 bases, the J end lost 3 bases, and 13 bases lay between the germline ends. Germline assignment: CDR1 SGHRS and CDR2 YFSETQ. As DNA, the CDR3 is TGCGCCAGCAGCCCCGTTGTTAGGGACACTGAAGCTTTCTTT. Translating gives CASSPVVRDTEAFF.

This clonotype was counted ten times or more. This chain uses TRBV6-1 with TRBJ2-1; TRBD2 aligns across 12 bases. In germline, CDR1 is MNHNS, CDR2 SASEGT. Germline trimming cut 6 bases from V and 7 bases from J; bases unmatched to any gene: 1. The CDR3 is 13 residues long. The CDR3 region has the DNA TGTGCCAGCAGCCTAGCGGGAGGGAATGAGCAGTTCTTC. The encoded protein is CASSLAGGNEQFF.

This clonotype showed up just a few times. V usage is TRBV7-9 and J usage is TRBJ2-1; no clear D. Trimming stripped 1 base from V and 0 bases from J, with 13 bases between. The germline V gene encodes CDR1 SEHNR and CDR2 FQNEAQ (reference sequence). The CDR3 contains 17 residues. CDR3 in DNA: TGTGCCAGCAGCTTAGATTCTCCGCATAGCTCCTACAATGAGCAGTTCTTC. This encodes CASSLDSPHSSYNEQFF.

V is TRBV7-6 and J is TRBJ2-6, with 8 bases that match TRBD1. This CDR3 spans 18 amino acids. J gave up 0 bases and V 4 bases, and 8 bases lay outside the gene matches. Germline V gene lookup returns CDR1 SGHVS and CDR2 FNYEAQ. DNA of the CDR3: TGTGCCAGCAGCTCCCAGGGGGCCCCCACCTCTGGGGCCAACGTCCTGACTTTC. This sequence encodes CASSSQGAPTSGANVLTF.

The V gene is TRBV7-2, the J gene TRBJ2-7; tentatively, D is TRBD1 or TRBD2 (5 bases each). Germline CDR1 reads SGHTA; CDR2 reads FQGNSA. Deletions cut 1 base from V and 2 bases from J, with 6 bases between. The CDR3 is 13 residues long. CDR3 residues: CASSLVGAYEQYF. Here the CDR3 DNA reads TGTGCCAGCAGCTTAGTGGGGGCCTACGAGCAGTACTTC.

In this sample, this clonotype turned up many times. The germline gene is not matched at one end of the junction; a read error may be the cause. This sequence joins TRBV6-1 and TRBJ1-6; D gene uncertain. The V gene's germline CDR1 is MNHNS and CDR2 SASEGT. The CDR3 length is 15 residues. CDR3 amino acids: CASSDMTNYNSPLHF. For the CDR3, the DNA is TGTGCCAGCAGTGACATGACAAACTATAATTCACCCCTCCACTTC.

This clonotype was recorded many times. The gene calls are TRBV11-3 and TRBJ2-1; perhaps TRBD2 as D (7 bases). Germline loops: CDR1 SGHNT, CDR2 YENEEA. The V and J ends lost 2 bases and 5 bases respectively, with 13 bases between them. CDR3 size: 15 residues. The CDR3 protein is CASSLSGGPHNEQFF. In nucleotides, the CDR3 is TGTGCCAGCAGCTTATCCGGGGGGCCCCACAATGAGCAGTTCTTC.

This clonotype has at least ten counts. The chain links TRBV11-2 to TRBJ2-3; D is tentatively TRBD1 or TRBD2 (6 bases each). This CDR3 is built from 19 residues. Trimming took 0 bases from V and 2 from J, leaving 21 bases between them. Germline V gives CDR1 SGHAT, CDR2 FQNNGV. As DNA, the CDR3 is TGTGCCAGCAGCTTAGATAGCCTGGGGGGCTACGGGGACACAGATACGCAGTATTTT. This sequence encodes CASSLDSLGGYGDTDTQYF.

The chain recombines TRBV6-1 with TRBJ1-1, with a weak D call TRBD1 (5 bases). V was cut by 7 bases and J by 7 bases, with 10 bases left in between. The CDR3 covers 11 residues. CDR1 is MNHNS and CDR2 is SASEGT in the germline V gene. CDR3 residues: CASILRGEAFF. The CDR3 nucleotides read TGTGCCAGCATTTTAAGGGGTGAAGCTTTCTTT.